These T cell receptor beta chains were read from a single sample in a study of post-analysis software for immune sequencing data. TCRdb fed the PCR reads into MiXCR, producing one record per CDR3 protein. The sample lists hundreds of thousands of distinct CDR3 sequences; 25% to 30% were seen once. The sequencing input was blood. These TCRs come from a girl aged 5-17 years with multiple sclerosis. The CDR3 runs from the conserved cysteine through the conserved F or W. D genes are given only for firm matches. For some rows the clone size is stated as once, few or many, or as a class when expanded; others skip it.

V	J	D	size	CDR3	DNA
TRBV20-1	TRBJ1-2	NA	few	CSAPDGLGYTF	TGCAGTGCTCCGGACGGGCTGGGCTACACCTTC
TRBV29-1	TRBJ2-1	NA	many	CSVTGGGRNEQFF	TGCAGCGTTACAGGCGGAGGGCGCAATGAGCAGTTCTTC
TRBV7-2	TRBJ1-2	NA	few	CASSPWRARGYTF	TGTGCCAGCAGCCCCTGGAGGGCCCGGGGCTACACCTTC
TRBV6-6	TRBJ1-2	NA	few	CASSYGATRYTF	TGTGCCAGCAGTTACGGGGCCACGCGCTACACCTTC
TRBV11-2	TRBJ2-7	NA	NA	CASSRSPSSYEQYF	TGTGCCAGCAGCCGAAGCCCCAGCTCCTACGAGCAGTACTTC
TRBV10-2	TRBJ2-3	TRBD2	NA	CASSERTSRTDTQYF	TGCGCCAGCAGTGAGAGGACTAGCCGCACAGATACGCAGTATTTT
TRBV20-1	TRBJ1-1	NA	few	CSAAPEYTEAFF	TGCAGTGCCGCGCCCGAATACACTGAAGCTTTCTTT
TRBV20-1	TRBJ2-3	NA	NA	CSARVVGNTDTQYF	TGCAGTGCTAGGGTCGTCGGGAACACAGATACGCAGTATTTT
TRBV7-2	TRBJ1-2	NA	few	CASSLTALSYGYTF	TGTGCCAGCAGCCTAACAGCGCTGAGCTATGGCTACACCTTC
TRBV27	TRBJ2-5	NA	NA	CASSTWGTQETQYF	TGTGCCAGCAGTACATGGGGGACTCAAGAGACCCAGTACTTC
TRBV7-9	TRBJ2-1	TRBD2	NA	CASSTRRAGGTYNEQFF	TGTGCCAGCAGCACCAGGCGAGCGGGAGGTACCTACAATGAGCAGTTCTTC
TRBV28	TRBJ2-1	TRBD2	NA	CASRNSGGTYNEQFF	TGTGCCAGCAGGAATAGCGGGGGGACCTACAATGAGCAGTTCTTC
TRBV6-5	TRBJ1-6	NA	NA	CASSYRRPGDNSPLHF	TGTGCCAGCAGTTACCGCCGTCCGGGTGATAATTCACCCCTCCACTTT
TRBV5-6	TRBJ1-2	TRBD1	NA	CASSFVGQGTGYTF	TGTGCCAGCAGCTTTGTGGGACAGGGCACTGGCTACACCTTC
TRBV10-1	TRBJ2-7	NA	few	CASSVPLTLYF	TGCGCCAGCAGTGTTCCCCTCACCCTGTACTTC
TRBV9	TRBJ1-4	NA	few	CASSGRDLNEKLFF	TGTGCCAGCAGCGGTCGGGACCTAAATGAAAAACTGTTTTTT
TRBV10-3	TRBJ2-3	NA	NA	CAISELPGAADTQYF	TGTGCCATCAGTGAGTTGCCGGGAGCAGCAGATACGCAGTATTTT
TRBV6-5	TRBJ1-5	NA	NA	CASSGHSLGRSHQHF	TGTGCCAGCAGCGGACACTCCTTAGGGCGAAGTCACCAGCATTTT
TRBV20-1	TRBJ2-7	NA	NA	CSAEPRGYEQYF	TGCAGTGCTGAACCCAGGGGTTACGAGCAGTACTTC
TRBV2	TRBJ2-3	TRBD2	NA	CAGRKRAGPTDTQYF	TGTGCCGGCAGGAAGAGAGCGGGGCCCACAGATACGCAGTATTTT
TRBV4-3	TRBJ2-7	NA	NA	CASSQDRDGRYEQYF	TGCGCCAGCAGCCAAGATCGGGACGGACGCTACGAGCAGTACTTC
TRBV20-1	TRBJ2-3	TRBD2	NA	CSAIILAARADTQYF	TGCAGTGCTATCATCCTAGCGGCTAGGGCAGATACGCAGTATTTT